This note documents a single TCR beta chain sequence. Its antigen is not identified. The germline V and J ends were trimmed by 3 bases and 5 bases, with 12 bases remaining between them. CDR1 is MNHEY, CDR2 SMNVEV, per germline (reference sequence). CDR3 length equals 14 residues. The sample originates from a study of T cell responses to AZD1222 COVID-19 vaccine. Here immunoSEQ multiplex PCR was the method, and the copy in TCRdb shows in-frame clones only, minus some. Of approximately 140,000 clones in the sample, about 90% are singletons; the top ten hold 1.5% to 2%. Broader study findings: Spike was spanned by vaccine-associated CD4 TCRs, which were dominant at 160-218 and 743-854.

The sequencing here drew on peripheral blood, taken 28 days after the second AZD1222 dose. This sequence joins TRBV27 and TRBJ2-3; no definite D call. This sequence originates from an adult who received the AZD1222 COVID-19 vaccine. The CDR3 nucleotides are TGTGCCAGCAGTTTGTGGGGATCCGGAGATACGCAGTATTTT. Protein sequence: CASSLWGSGDTQYF.